This TCR beta chain is from a study of T cells in Graves' hyperthyroidism and ophthalmopathy. This clonotype was detected ten times or more. Trimming took off 5 bases at V and 3 bases at J, with 10 bases between the two ends. CDR1 and CDR2 from the germline V gene are MDHEN and SYDVKM. The CDR3 is made up of 13 amino acids. TCR beta CDR3 regions were amplified from RNA. RT-PCR in the first round (using the HTBI primer set) targeted the TCR CDR3. TCRdb fed the multiplex PCR reads into MiXCR, producing one record per CDR3 protein. The sample lists about 530,000 distinct CDR3 sequences; roughly 18% were seen once.

The clonotype was recovered from a young woman with Graves' ophthalmopathy. Source material: blood. The chain links TRBV28 to TRBJ1-2; D remains unclear. This CDR3 reads CASSLVTDYGYTF. The CDR3 nucleotides read TGTGCCAGCAGTCTCGTCACTGACTATGGCTACACCTTC.